The 15 T cell receptor beta chains below come from one sample, sequenced in a study of blood T cell repertoires in COVID-19. The method was immunoSEQ multiplex PCR; TCRdb's version includes in-frame clones alone and lacks a portion of them. Among roughly 410,000 clones listed, roughly 86% were seen once. Sequencing was performed on peripheral blood. These receptors all stem from an older woman with COVID-19, enrolled during active disease.

The V and J genes are TRBV5-3 and TRBJ1-2; a weak D match, TRBD1 (6 bases). TRBV5-3 belongs to the ORF category, with a function that is uncertain. Trimming pared 7 bases from V and 6 bases from J, leaving 22 bases between. The CDR3 has 15 amino acids. The CDR3 region has the DNA TGTGCCAGAGTAATTGGGGGCCGCTTCTGGGATGGCTACACCTTC. This translates into CARVIGGRFWDGYTF.

The CDR3 spells CSVSRGGASDTQYF. The DNA of the CDR3 is TGCAGCGTCTCCCGCGGGGGGGCGTCAGATACGCAGTATTTT. This rearrangement joins TRBV29-1 to TRBJ2-3; 9 bases line up with TRBD2. The V gene end was trimmed by 6 bases and the J gene end by 4 bases; junction bases not matched to a gene: 8. The CDR3 totals 14 residues. Germline-derived CDR1 and CDR2 are SQVTM and ANQGSEA.

This clone was seen a single time. This rearrangement joins TRBV4-1 to TRBJ2-2, with 12 positions matching TRBD2. Germline loops: CDR1 MGHRA, CDR2 YSYEKL. The CDR3 has 16 amino acids. With V trimmed by 3 bases and J by 3 bases, 2 bases remained unmatched. The CDR3 here is CASSHGLAGYTGELFF. In nucleotides, the CDR3 is TGCGCCAGCAGCCACGGACTAGCGGGGTACACCGGGGAGCTGTTTTTT.

This rearrangement joins TRBV5-4 to TRBJ2-7; D might be TRBD2 (5 bases). The length of the CDR3 is 16 residues. The germline gives CDR1 SGHNT, CDR2 YYREEE (reference sequence). V shed 4 bases and J shed 0 bases, with 17 bases lying between them. The CDR3 region is CASSPGQDSYSYEQYF. CDR3 DNA: TGTGCCAGCAGCCCGGGCCAGGACTCCTACTCCTACGAGCAGTACTTC. The entire variable domain, with the rest obtained from reference TRBV5-4 and TRBJ2-7, is as follows: ETGVTQSPTHLIKTRGQQVTLRCSSQSGHNTVSWYQQALGQGPQFIFQYYREEENGRGNFPPRFSGLQFPNYSSELNVNALELDDSALYLCASSPGQDSYSYEQYFGPGTRLTVT.

The chain recombines TRBV30 with TRBJ1-1, with D possibly being TRBD1 (5 bases). Trimming took off 4 bases at V and 10 bases at J, with 25 bases between the two ends. The length of the CDR3 is 15 residues. Germline lookup yields CDR1 GTSNPN and CDR2 SVGIG (reference sequence). CDR3 loop: CAWTTGGTVSGAAFF. As DNA, the CDR3 is TGTGCCTGGACTACCGGAGGGACTGTAAGTGGAGCAGCTTTCTTT.

This chain links TRBV5-1 with TRBJ2-5; no definite D call. V was trimmed by 1 base and J by 2 bases, leaving 12 bases between them. This CDR3 spans 15 amino acids. Germline V lookup: CDR1 SGHRS, CDR2 YFSETQ. CDR3 amino acids: CASSLIATPQETQYF. Written as DNA, the CDR3 is TGCGCCAGCAGCTTGATCGCCACACCTCAAGAGACCCAGTACTTC.

CDR3 loop: CANGTSGGAPNTGELFF. CDR3 bases: TGTGCCAACGGGACTAGCGGGGGGGCACCGAACACCGGGGAGCTGTTTTTT. The V call is TRBV10-3, the J call TRBJ2-2, with 16 bases matching TRBD2. The CDR3 contains 17 residues. Germline CDR1 and CDR2: ENHRY and SYGVKD. The V and J ends lost 10 bases and 0 bases, in that order; junction bases with no gene match: 5.

The chain's CDR3 is CASSRGRETQYF. The CDR3 bases are TGCGCCAGCAGTAGGGGCAGGGAGACCCAGTACTTC. The rearrangement links TRBV5-1 to TRBJ2-5; tentative D call: TRBD1 (5 bases). CDR3 length: 12 residues. The germline gives CDR1 SGHRS, CDR2 YFSETQ. V gave up 5 bases and J gave up 5 bases, with 10 bases separating them.

This chain joins TRBV4-2 and TRBJ2-4, with 7 bases that match TRBD1. V trimming: 2 bases; J trimming: 2 bases; junction bases outside the gene matches: 12. The CDR3 contains 18 residues. Germline assignment: CDR1 LGHNA and CDR2 YNFKEQ. CDR3 in amino acids: CASSQITQGRKTKNIQYF. As DNA, the CDR3 is TGTGCCAGCAGCCAAATCACACAGGGGCGTAAGACCAAAAACATTCAGTACTTC.

The gene calls are TRBV5-6 and TRBJ1-4; tentatively, D is TRBD1 (6 bases). Trimming took off 5 bases at V and 5 bases at J, with 10 bases between the two ends. CDR3 length: 13 residues. CDR1 is SGHDT, CDR2 YYEEEE, per germline. The CDR3 DNA sequence: TGTGCCAGCAGTAGACAGGTCAATGAAAAACTGTTTTTT. As protein: CASSRQVNEKLFF.

The chain links TRBV5-1 to TRBJ1-2, with D tentatively TRBD1 (5 bases). The V and J ends lost 1 base and 8 bases respectively, with 18 bases between them. Germline V gives CDR1 SGHRS, CDR2 YFSETQ. The CDR3 runs to 15 residues. CDR3 coding DNA: TGCGCCAGCAGCTTGTTAGGAGGGGACGTAGGGGGCTACACCTTC. Translating gives CASSLLGGDVGGYTF. Complete variable domain (other parts from reference TRBV5-1 and TRBJ1-2): KAGVTQTPRYLIKTRGQQVTLSCSPISGHRSVSWYQQTPGQGLQFLFEYFSETQRNKGNFPGRFSGRQFSNSRSEMNVSTLELGDSALYLCASSLLGGDVGGYTFGSGTRLTVV.

V and J are TRBV6-6 and TRBJ1-5; TRBD1 matches at 9 bases. Unmatched junction bases numbered 11, after V lost 5 bases and J lost 0 bases. CDR3 length: 18 residues. Germline V CDR1 and CDR2: MNHNY, SVGAGI (reference sequence). CDR3: CASSPGSGTGNSNQPQHF. In DNA, the CDR3 is TGTGCCAGCAGTCCGGGCTCCGGGACAGGGAATAGCAATCAGCCCCAGCATTTT.

Only a few counts were recorded for this clone. J is TRBJ1-1 and V is TRBV11-3; D not certain. This CDR3 region has 12 residues. From germline, CDR1 is SGHNT and CDR2 YENEEA. The V end lost 9 bases, the J end lost 4 bases, and 12 bases lay between the germline ends. In nucleotides, the CDR3 is TGTGCCAGACTGCCCCGGGGCACTGAAGCTTTCTTT. Translated, it gives CARLPRGTEAFF.

Notes on this clone: This CDR3 is also generated by other DNA sequences in the sample. The chain is built from TRBV6-5 and TRBJ1-6, with 8 nucleotides matching TRBD1. Germline CDR1 and CDR2: MNHEY and SVGAGI. The length of the CDR3 is 14 residues. V dropped 6 bases and J dropped 7; count of bases not matched to a gene: 5. The DNA of the CDR3 is TGTGCCAGCAGCCGGACAGGGCCGAATTCACCCCTCCACTTT. This translates into CASSRTGPNSPLHF.

This chain links TRBV30 with TRBJ1-2; tentatively, D is TRBD1 (5 bases). There are 13 residues in the CDR3. Germline CDR1 is GTSNPN and CDR2 is SVGIG (reference sequence). Trimming left V 1 base short and J 5 bases short, with 11 bases between. The CDR3 region has the DNA TGTGCCTGGAGTGCGGGGGATTTATATGGCTACACCTTC. Translation: CAWSAGDLYGYTF.